A single sample gave rise to the 25 T cell receptor beta chains below, sequenced in a study of cytomegalovirus exposure and HLA in healthy donors. Sequencing used immunoSEQ multiplex PCR; TCRdb keeps in-frame clones, though not all of them. The top ten clones hold 4.4% of a sample with fewer than 150,000 clones, around 85% of them seen once. The sequenced material came from PBMCs. Receptor source: a man aged 18 to 29 in good health and CMV-seropositive.

This clone qualifies as large. The genes are TRBV30 and TRBJ1-2; 10 bases are shared with TRBD1. This CDR3 has 14 residues. The germline CDR1 and CDR2 sequences are GTSNPN and SVGIG (reference sequence). Trimming at V came to 8 bases and at J to 4 bases, leaving 10 bases not matched to a gene. In nucleotides, the CDR3 is TGTGCCACGATGACCGGACAGGGGGGCTATGGCTACACCTTC. Encoded protein: CATMTGQGGYGYTF.

This clone has a single count. The chain uses TRBV10-2 and TRBJ1-5; 8 nucleotides line up with TRBD1. The CDR3 has 16 amino acids. Trimming cost V 8 bases and J 0 bases; bases outside gene matches: 9. Germline loops: CDR1 WSHSY, CDR2 SAAADI. This CDR3 is CASSGTGRYSNQPQHF. The CDR3 nucleotides are TGCGCCAGCTCGGGGACAGGACGATATAGCAATCAGCCCCAGCATTTT.

The chain uses TRBV2 and TRBJ1-2; TRBD1 agrees at 8 bases. In germline, CDR1 is SNHLY, CDR2 FYNNEI. V trimming: 5 bases; J trimming: 8 bases; junction bases outside the gene matches: 7. CDR3 length: 13 amino acids. The CDR3 nucleotides are TGTGCCAGCAGTACGGACAGGGTGGACGGCTACACCTTC. Its protein is CASSTDRVDGYTF.

The gene calls are TRBV7-9 and TRBJ1-6, with no clear D. Trimming pared 5 bases from V and 7 bases from J, leaving 15 bases between. This CDR3 comprises 15 residues. Germline lookup yields CDR1 SEHNR and CDR2 FQNEAQ (reference sequence). The CDR3 loop reads CASSPTSGRNSPLHF. The CDR3 region has the DNA TGTGCCAGCAGCCCCACCAGTGGCAGGAATTCACCCCTCCACTTT.

The chain links TRBV5-1 to TRBJ2-2; weak D call: TRBD1 (6 bases). Germline values: CDR1 SGHRS, CDR2 YFSETQ. V was shortened by 3 bases and J by 4 bases, with 16 bases between the two germline ends. The CDR3 runs to 16 residues. The CDR3 loop reads CASSSRTDPGTGELFF. The CDR3 DNA reads TGCGCCAGCAGCTCCCGGACAGACCCGGGCACCGGGGAGCTGTTTTTT.

The chain employs TRBV7-9 and TRBJ1-1; 12 positions agree with TRBD1. Germline CDR1 SEHNR, CDR2 FQNEAQ (reference sequence). The CDR3 runs to 14 residues. Germline trimming cut 3 bases from V and 4 bases from J; bases unmatched to any gene: 0. As DNA, the CDR3 is TGTGCCAGCAGCTTGGGACAGGGGGCCACTGAAGCTTTCTTT. Translated: CASSLGQGATEAFF.

The V call is TRBV4-1, the J call TRBJ1-6; TRBD1 matches at 9 bases. Germline trimming cut 1 base from V and 7 bases from J; bases unmatched to any gene: 5. In germline, CDR1 is MGHRA, CDR2 YSYEKL. The CDR3 runs to 16 residues. The CDR3 nucleotides are TGCGCCAGCAGCCAAGCTACAGGGGGCAAAAATTCACCCCTCCACTTT. The encoded protein is CASSQATGGKNSPLHF.

The rearrangement uses TRBV18 and TRBJ1-1; TRBD1 matches 8 bases. The CDR3 contains 16 residues. Germline V gene lookup returns CDR1 KGHSH and CDR2 LQKENI. V gave up 0 bases and J gave up 3 bases; unmatched junction bases: 6. CDR3 DNA sequence: TGTGCCAGCTCACCACCCTCCAGGGGGCGGCACACTGAAGCTTTCTTT. Encoded protein: CASSPPSRGRHTEAFF.

The chain is built from TRBV9 and TRBJ2-2; the match to TRBD2 covers 7 bases. V was pared by 7 bases and J by 2 bases, with 5 bases of the junction left unmatched. This CDR3 is built from 14 residues. Germline V gene data show CDR1 as SGDLS and CDR2 as YYNGEE. CDR3 coding DNA: TGTGCCAGCTCGCGGGGGACCAACACCGGGGAGCTGTTTTTT. This sequence encodes CASSRGTNTGELFF. Full variable domain (rest looked up from reference TRBV9 and TRBJ2-2): DSGVTQTPKHLITATGQRVTLRCSPRSGDLSVYWYQQSLDQGLQFLIQYYNGEERAKGNILERFSAQQFPDLHSELNLSSLELGDSALYFCASSRGTNTGELFFGEGSRLTVL.

This sequence joins TRBV19 and TRBJ1-1; 8 nucleotides agree with TRBD1. Germline assignment: CDR1 LNHDA and CDR2 SQIVND (reference sequence). After removal of 5 bases from V and 5 bases from J, the junction contained 7 bases not matched to a gene. The CDR3 is 14 residues long. The CDR3 sequence: CASSPGGLGTEAFF. Here the CDR3 DNA reads TGTGCCAGTAGTCCAGGGGGCTTAGGGACTGAAGCTTTCTTT.

The chain recombines TRBV5-4 with TRBJ2-7, with 14 nucleotides matching TRBD2. This CDR3 comprises 19 residues. Germline values: CDR1 SGHNT, CDR2 YYREEE (reference sequence). J lost 1 base, V lost 4 bases, and 13 bases had no gene match. The CDR3 protein is CASSNRGLAGVLKSYEQYF. CDR3 sequence (DNA): TGTGCCAGCAGCAATCGGGGACTAGCGGGGGTCCTTAAATCCTACGAGCAGTACTTC.

V usage is TRBV7-9 and J usage is TRBJ2-3; 13 positions agree with TRBD2. This CDR3 region has 16 residues. The V gene end was trimmed by 2 bases and the J gene end by 2 bases; junction bases not matched to a gene: 1. Looked up from germline, CDR1 is SEHNR and CDR2 is FQNEAQ (reference sequence). DNA for the CDR3: TGTGCCAGCAGCTTAACTAGCGGGGGGGACACAGATACGCAGTATTTT. Protein sequence: CASSLTSGGDTDTQYF.

The genes are TRBV7-2 and TRBJ2-5; possible D gene TRBD2, 6 bases. The CDR3 is made up of 13 amino acids. CDR1 is SGHTA, CDR2 FQGNSA, per germline. V was shortened by 7 bases and J by 1 base, with 10 bases between the two germline ends. In DNA, the CDR3 is TGTGCCAGCACGACTAGGGCCCAAGAGACCCAGTACTTC. This codes for CASTTRAQETQYF.

This sequence joins TRBV15 and TRBJ2-3; D might be TRBD1 (6 bases). The CDR3 totals 13 residues. Trimming took off 8 bases at V and 6 bases at J, with 15 bases between the two ends. Germline assignment: CDR1 LNHNV and CDR2 YYDKDF (reference sequence). The CDR3 spells CATWGLPEDTQYF. CDR3 sequence (DNA): TGTGCCACCTGGGGGCTACCTGAGGATACGCAGTATTTT.

J is TRBJ2-7 and V is TRBV6-5, with 8 nucleotides matching TRBD2. The V and J ends lost 6 bases and 2 bases, in that order; junction bases with no gene match: 9. The CDR3 runs to 15 residues. Germline V CDR1 and CDR2: MNHEY, SVGAGI. CDR3 bases: TGTGCCAGCAGCCGGGTAGCGGGGCACACCTACGAGCAGTACTTC. Its translation is CASSRVAGHTYEQYF.

The chain employs TRBV2 and TRBJ2-5, with 9 bases that match TRBD2. Germline V gene lookup returns CDR1 SNHLY and CDR2 FYNNEI. The V gene end was trimmed by 6 bases and the J gene end by 4 bases; junction bases not matched to a gene: 12. The CDR3 is made up of 16 amino acids. The CDR3 region is CASSASSGGTGETQYF. The CDR3 coding sequence is TGTGCCAGCAGCGCCAGTAGCGGGGGCACGGGAGAGACCCAGTACTTC.

The chain is built from TRBV11-1 and TRBJ2-2; weak D call: TRBD1 (7 bases). Germline V gene data show CDR1 as SGHAT and CDR2 as FQDESV (reference sequence). The CDR3 runs 17 residues. V was trimmed by 8 bases and J by 1 base, leaving 20 bases between them. The CDR3 loop is CASRRGRQGMNTGELFF. The DNA for the CDR3 is TGTGCCAGCCGCCGGGGGCGACAGGGTATGAACACCGGGGAGCTGTTTTTT.

Comments on this clone: An end of the junction does not agree with germline; a read error may underlie this. The chain combines TRBV5-4 with TRBJ2-2, with a possible D match to TRBD1 (5 bases). CDR3 size: 15 residues. The V gene's germline CDR1 is SGHNT and CDR2 YYREEE (reference sequence). In DNA form, the CDR3 reads TGTGCCAGCACCTTGGTGGGCGCAGGGTCCGGGGAGCTGTTTTTT. It is translated as CASTLVGAGSGELFF.

The sample holds a few counts of this clone. V and J are TRBV5-1 and TRBJ2-3; D uncertain. The CDR3 is 13 residues long. CDR1 is SGHRS, CDR2 YFSETQ, per germline. The ends were cut back, 0 bases at V and 2 bases at J, with 4 bases in the middle. The chain's CDR3 is CASSLASTDTQYF. The CDR3 DNA reads TGCGCCAGCAGCTTGGCCTCCACAGATACGCAGTATTTT.

The chain links TRBV7-9 to TRBJ2-3; weak D call: TRBD2 (5 bases). Trimming removed 6 bases from V and 2 bases from J, with 9 bases in between. This CDR3 spans 13 amino acids. CDR1 and CDR2 from the germline V gene are SEHNR and FQNEAQ (reference sequence). The CDR3 sequence: CASREDTTDTQYF. The CDR3 coding sequence is TGTGCCAGCAGGGAGGATACCACAGATACGCAGTATTTT.

The chain carries TRBV13 and TRBJ2-7, with D uncertain. Trimming removed 2 bases from V and 3 bases from J, with 5 bases in between. Germline loops: CDR1 PRHDT, CDR2 FYEKMQ (reference sequence). This CDR3 is 12 amino acids long. The DNA of the CDR3 is TGTGCCAGCAGCTTATCAGTCTACGAGCAGTACTTC. Its protein product is CASSLSVYEQYF.

This chain links TRBV18 with TRBJ2-1; D possibly corresponds to TRBD2 (6 bases). V was clipped by 3 bases and J by 7 bases, with 16 bases between them. This CDR3 has 15 amino acids. From germline, CDR1 is KGHSH and CDR2 LQKENI. This chain's CDR3 is CASSPERADGNEQFF. In nucleotides, the CDR3 is TGTGCCAGCTCACCCGAGCGGGCCGATGGGAATGAGCAGTTCTTC.

V gene TRBV4-1 combines with J gene TRBJ2-7; 10 bases line up with TRBD2. The ends lost 1 base at V and 4 bases at J; junction bases unmatched: 10. The germline CDR1 and CDR2 sequences are MGHRA and YSYEKL. The CDR3 spans 17 residues. The CDR3 is CASSQGVERGGRYEQYF. The CDR3 DNA is TGCGCCAGCAGCCAAGGTGTTGAGCGGGGGGGCAGATACGAGCAGTACTTC.

In nucleotides, the CDR3 is TGTGCCAGCAGCTTTGGGACAGATTCTTCACCCCTCCACTTT. It encodes CASSFGTDSSPLHF. The gene calls are TRBV2 and TRBJ1-6; 7 bases map to TRBD1. The ends lost 6 bases at V and 9 bases at J; junction bases unmatched: 8. The germline V gene encodes CDR1 SNHLY and CDR2 FYNNEI. This CDR3 contains 14 residues.

This rearrangement joins TRBV14 to TRBJ2-1, with a possible D match to TRBD2 (5 bases). Germline values: CDR1 SGHDN, CDR2 FVKESK. The CDR3 runs 15 residues. V was pared by 0 bases and J by 10 bases, with 16 bases between. The CDR3: CASSQDYGVLQEQFF. The CDR3 DNA follows: TGTGCCAGCAGCCAAGATTACGGGGTTCTACAAGAGCAGTTCTTC.